The clone carrying this T cell receptor beta chain appeared many times. Its antigen is not known. Germline-derived CDR1 and CDR2 are SGHRS and YFSETQ. Trimming cost V 7 bases and J 1 base, with 17 bases left between them. This CDR3 is 15 amino acids long. These data belong to a study of response to subunit inactivated influenza vaccine. The study, taken as a whole, reports: Each seasonal influenza vaccination recruits few new T cells, the authors suggested.

One entry per CDR3 protein, called by TCRdb with MiXCR from the RT-PCR reads. Altogether over 800,000 distinct CDR3 sequences are present, about 20% being singletons, with the ten largest covering 10%. Here the sequenced sample was PBMCs from blood, taken 5 days after vaccination. V and J are TRBV5-1 and TRBJ1-1, with a weak D call TRBD1 (5 bases). The sequence derives from a man in his fifties or sixties who received an inactivated influenza vaccine. CDR3 sequence (DNA): TGCGCCAGCCGTAGCTTACCGACAGAGAACACTGAAGCTTTCTTT. As protein: CASRSLPTENTEAFF.